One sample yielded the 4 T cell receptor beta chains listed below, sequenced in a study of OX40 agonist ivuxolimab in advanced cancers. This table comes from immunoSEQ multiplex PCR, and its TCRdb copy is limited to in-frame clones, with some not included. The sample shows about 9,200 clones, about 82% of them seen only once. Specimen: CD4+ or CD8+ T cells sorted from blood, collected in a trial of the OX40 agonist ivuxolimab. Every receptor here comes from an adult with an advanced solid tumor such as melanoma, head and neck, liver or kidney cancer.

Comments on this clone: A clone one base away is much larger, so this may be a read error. CDR3 DNA: TGTGCCAGCAGTGAATCGTCGTCTGGAAACGCCATATATTTT. It yields the protein CASSESSSGNAIYF. This sequence joins TRBV6-1 and TRBJ1-3; D is ambiguous. Germline V gives CDR1 MNHNS, CDR2 SASEGT. CDR3 size: 14 residues.

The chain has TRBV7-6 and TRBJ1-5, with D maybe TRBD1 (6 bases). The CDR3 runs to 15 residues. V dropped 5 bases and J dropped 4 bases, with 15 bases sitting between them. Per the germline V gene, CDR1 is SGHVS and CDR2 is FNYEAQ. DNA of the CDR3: TGTGCCAGCAGCCGTTGGGCAGGGGAGAATCAGCCCCAGCATTTT. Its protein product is CASSRWAGENQPQHF.

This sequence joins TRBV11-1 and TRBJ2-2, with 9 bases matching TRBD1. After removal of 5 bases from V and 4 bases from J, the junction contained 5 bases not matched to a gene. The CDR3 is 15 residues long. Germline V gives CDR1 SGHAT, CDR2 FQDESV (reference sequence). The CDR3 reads CASSPQTGGTGELFF. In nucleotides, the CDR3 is TGTGCCAGCAGCCCTCAGACAGGGGGCACCGGGGAGCTGTTTTTT.

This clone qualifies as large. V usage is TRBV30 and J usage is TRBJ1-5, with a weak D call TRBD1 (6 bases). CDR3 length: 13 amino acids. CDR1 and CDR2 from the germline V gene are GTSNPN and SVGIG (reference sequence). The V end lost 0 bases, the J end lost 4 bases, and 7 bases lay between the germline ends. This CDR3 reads CAWSVGGNQPQHF. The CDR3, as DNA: TGTGCCTGGAGTGTAGGGGGGAATCAGCCCCAGCATTTT.